These 14 T cell receptor beta chains were all obtained from the same sample, sequenced in a study of shared clonotypes between healthy human individuals. TCRdb keeps only in-frame clones here, not all; method: immunoSEQ multiplex PCR. Among roughly 700,000 clones listed, around two thirds were seen once. The sequencing sample was made of memory CD4+ T cells sorted from blood. The subset is: CD45RA-negative fraction. These receptors came from a woman aged 25 to 39 in good health.

The genes are TRBV6-1 and TRBJ1-1; the match to TRBD1 covers 7 bases. After removal of 8 bases from V and 8 bases from J, the junction contained 5 bases not matched to a gene. CDR1 and CDR2 (germline): MNHNS, SASEGT. The CDR3 is 11 amino acids. CDR3 amino acids: CASRWDREAFF. For the CDR3, the DNA is TGTGCCAGCCGCTGGGACAGAGAAGCTTTCTTT.

The chain joins TRBV19 to TRBJ2-7; 10 bases line up with TRBD1. After removal of 5 bases from V and 5 bases from J, the junction contained 6 bases not matched to a gene. The CDR3 is 14 amino acids. Germline loops: CDR1 LNHDA, CDR2 SQIVND (reference sequence). CDR3 DNA: TGTGCCAGTAGTCCGCGACAGGGGGCCAACGAGCAGTACTTC. This codes for CASSPRQGANEQYF.

This clone was seen only once. The chain links TRBV27 to TRBJ2-1; 12 nucleotides align to TRBD2. J lost 9 bases, V lost 2 bases, and 8 bases had no gene match. The CDR3 runs 16 residues. Germline CDR1 reads MNHEY; CDR2 reads SMNVEV (reference sequence). The chain's CDR3 is CASSLRLAGVRGEQFF. Here the CDR3 DNA reads TGTGCCAGCAGTTTAAGACTAGCGGGAGTTCGGGGTGAGCAGTTCTTC.

The CDR3 region is CASSPPGAGQGAFAFF. CDR3 sequence (DNA): TGTGCCAGCAGCCCTCCGGGGGCGGGACAGGGGGCGTTCGCTTTCTTT. The rearrangement uses TRBV7-8 and TRBJ1-1, with 12 positions matching TRBD1. Germline V gene lookup returns CDR1 SGHVS and CDR2 FQNEAQ. Losses at the gene ends were 5 bases for V and 11 bases for J; bases not matched to a gene: 15. The CDR3 consists of 16 residues.

This clone appeared a single time. This sequence joins TRBV13 and TRBJ2-1; the match to TRBD2 covers 10 bases. Germline-derived CDR1 and CDR2 are PRHDT and FYEKMQ (reference sequence). Unmatched junction bases numbered 13, after V lost 6 bases and J lost 2 bases. CDR3 length equals 18 residues. This CDR3 is CASSWGASGSATYNEQFF. The CDR3 coding sequence is TGTGCCAGCAGTTGGGGGGCTAGCGGGAGTGCTACCTACAATGAGCAGTTCTTC. The variable domain in full, with the rest retrieved from reference TRBV13 and TRBJ2-1, is AAGVIQSPRHLIKEKRETATLKCYPIPRHDTVYWYQQGPGQDPQFLISFYEKMQSDKGSIPDRFSAQQFSDYHSELNMSSLELGDSALYFCASSWGASGSATYNEQFFGPGTRLTVL.

This clone was found many times. This sequence joins TRBV7-2 and TRBJ2-1; D is perhaps TRBD2 (6 bases). Germline CDR1 reads SGHTA; CDR2 reads FQGNSA. The CDR3 covers 16 residues. With 2 bases removed from V and 3 bases from J, the gap between germline ends came to 14 bases. The CDR3 sequence is CASSLSRLVVYNEQFF. In DNA form, the CDR3 reads TGTGCCAGCAGCTTATCCAGACTAGTAGTCTACAATGAGCAGTTCTTC. Full variable domain (outside the CDR3, taken from reference TRBV7-2 and TRBJ2-1): GAGVSQSPSNKVTEKGKDVELRCDPISGHTALYWYRQSLGQGLEFLIYFQGNSAPDKSGLPSDRFSAERTGGSVSTLTIQRTQQEDSAVYLCASSLSRLVVYNEQFFGPGTRLTVL.

The gene calls are TRBV5-1 and TRBJ1-1; D uncertain. The CDR3 contains 15 residues. V was pared by 1 base and J by 1 base, with 11 bases between. CDR1 is SGHRS and CDR2 is YFSETQ in the germline V gene. The CDR3 sequence: CASSLITPGNTEAFF. The CDR3 bases are TGCGCCAGCAGCTTGATTACGCCCGGGAACACTGAAGCTTTCTTT.

The chain is built from TRBV6-1 and TRBJ2-5; D is ambiguous. This CDR3 has 14 amino acids. Germline CDR1 and CDR2: MNHNS and SASEGT. V dropped 3 bases and J dropped 5 bases, with 13 bases sitting between them. CDR3 in DNA: TGTGCCAGCAGTGAGGACCCGGGTCGGGAGACCCAGTACTTC. This translates into CASSEDPGRETQYF.

V and J are TRBV7-2 and TRBJ2-1, with 13 positions matching TRBD2. Germline loops: CDR1 SGHTA, CDR2 FQGNSA. The CDR3 extends over 15 amino acids. V shed 6 bases and J 10 bases; nucleotides not matched to a gene: 9. This CDR3 reads CASRSTSGRALEQFF. The CDR3 DNA reads TGTGCCAGCAGGAGTACTAGCGGGAGGGCATTGGAGCAGTTCTTC.

The J gene is TRBJ2-7, the V gene TRBV11-1, with D possibly matching TRBD2 (5 bases). Germline CDR1 reads SGHAT; CDR2 reads FQDESV (reference sequence). Trimming shortened V by 3 bases and J by 2 bases, and 11 bases separated the two germline ends. The CDR3 is 14 residues long. This CDR3 is CASSLEVSAYEQYF. The CDR3, as DNA: TGTGCCAGCAGCTTGGAGGTCTCCGCCTACGAGCAGTACTTC.

This chain connects TRBV6-1 to TRBJ1-4; 9 bases are shared with TRBD1. V trimming: 3 bases; J trimming: 8 bases; junction bases outside the gene matches: 7. The germline V gene encodes CDR1 MNHNS and CDR2 SASEGT. The CDR3 spans 15 residues. CDR3 region: CASSEVGTGWEKLFF. CDR3 nucleotide sequence: TGTGCCAGCAGTGAGGTCGGGACAGGGTGGGAAAAACTGTTTTTT.

This rearrangement joins TRBV19 to TRBJ2-3; D ambiguous. This CDR3 has 16 residues. Trimming shortened V by 5 bases and J by 1 base, and 16 bases separated the two germline ends. Germline V gene lookup returns CDR1 LNHDA and CDR2 SQIVND (reference sequence). The CDR3 loop is CASSLSIIGGTDTQYF. The CDR3 nucleotides read TGTGCCAGTAGTCTCAGCATAATTGGGGGCACAGATACGCAGTATTTT.

This chain joins TRBV13 and TRBJ2-3; D is perhaps TRBD1 or TRBD2 (6 bases each). The CDR3 consists of 14 residues. V lost 2 bases to trimming and J lost 4 bases, with 10 bases between them. From germline, CDR1 is PRHDT and CDR2 FYEKMQ (reference sequence). This chain's CDR3 is CASSLRRGADTQYF. The CDR3 bases are TGTGCCAGCAGCTTACGAAGGGGGGCAGATACGCAGTATTTT.

The chain couples TRBV5-1 to TRBJ2-7, with 10 nucleotides matching TRBD1. After removal of 0 bases from V and 3 bases from J, the junction contained 6 bases not matched to a gene. CDR1 is SGHRS, CDR2 YFSETQ, per germline. This CDR3 is 16 amino acids long. The CDR3 protein is CASSLGGTGANYEQYF. The CDR3, as DNA: TGCGCCAGCAGCTTGGGAGGGACAGGGGCCAACTACGAGCAGTACTTC.